The clone carrying this T cell receptor beta chain showed up just a few times. Its antigen is unidentified. Each person with ophthalmopathy scored at least 3 on the Clinical Activity Score, reached NOSPECS grade 4 or higher, and had been ill under 3 months. Orbital computed tomography, thyroid ultrasound, serum thyroxine and TRAb, and clinical symptoms together informed the diagnoses. RNA transcripts yielded amplified TCR beta CDR3 regions. RT-PCR in the first round (using the HTBI primer set) targeted the TCR CDR3. TCRdb reanalysed the multiplex PCR reads using MiXCR and keeps one entry per CDR3 protein. Of roughly 550,000 distinct CDR3 sequences listed, around 16% are singletons. The sample belongs to a study of T cells in Graves' hyperthyroidism and ophthalmopathy. Study-level points and caveats: Appearing also in blood were most of the thyroid clonotypes expanded above 0.001. By a 13 V-J model, ophthalmopathy was set apart from stable hyperthyroidism.

This CDR3 spans 16 amino acids. Trimming left V 0 bases short and J 3 bases short, with 12 bases between. Germline CDR1 is LGHNA and CDR2 is YSLEER. This receptor was identified in a woman aged 25-40 years with Graves' ophthalmopathy. The chain has TRBV4-3 and TRBJ2-1, with a possible D match to TRBD1 (6 bases). Source material: blood. This CDR3 is CASSQDRRTVYNEQFF. For the CDR3, the DNA is TGCGCCAGCAGCCAAGATCGTCGGACAGTCTACAATGAGCAGTTCTTC.